The 2 T cell receptor beta chains reported below all come from one sample, sequenced in a study of blood T cell repertoires in COVID-19. Repertoires were generated with immunoSEQ multiplex PCR, while TCRdb's copy carries only in-frame clones and drops some. This sample has about 240,000 clones, with about 86% found just once. Input material: peripheral blood. The receptors derive from a woman aged 80 or older with acute or convalescent COVID-19.

The gene calls are TRBV3-1 (or the pseudogene TRBV3-2) and TRBJ1-5; D ambiguous. The CDR3 contains 13 residues. Trimming pared 6 bases from V and 2 bases from J, leaving 8 bases between. The V gene's germline CDR1 is LGHDT and CDR2 YNNKEL (reference sequence). The CDR3 coding sequence is TGTGCCAGCAGTGGAGTCGGCAATCAGCCCCAGCATTTT. It translates to CASSGVGNQPQHF.

The chain carries TRBV7-2 and TRBJ1-4, with no clear D. From germline, CDR1 is SGHTA and CDR2 FQGNSA. The CDR3 extends over 15 amino acids. Trimming took off 5 bases at V and 0 bases at J, with 10 bases between the two ends. This chain's CDR3 is CASSLGPATNEKLFF. The CDR3 DNA reads as TGTGCCAGCAGCCTAGGGCCAGCAACTAATGAAAAACTGTTTTTT.